This T cell receptor beta chain originates from a study of T cells in Graves' hyperthyroidism and ophthalmopathy. The investigators amplified TCR beta CDR3 regions from RNA transcripts. HTBI primers were employed in a first-round RT-PCR of the TCR CDR3. Via MiXCR, TCRdb re-called the multiplex PCR reads, giving one row per CDR3 protein. The table shows 500,000 to 600,000 distinct CDR3 sequences, with 20% occurring only once. This clonotype was seen only a few times. Looked up from germline, CDR1 is SGHRS and CDR2 is YFSETQ. The CDR3 totals 18 residues. V lost 0 bases and J 5 bases, leaving 20 bases between the germline ends.

The J gene is TRBJ2-2, the V gene TRBV5-1; D may match TRBD1 or TRBD2 (6 bases each). The specimen was blood. The receptor comes from a man aged 40-49 years with Graves' ophthalmopathy. In nucleotides, the CDR3 is TGCGCCAGCAGCTTGGAAGGGGGGACCCGGCCTGGGACCGGGGAGCTGTTTTTT. It yields the protein CASSLEGGTRPGTGELFF.